These 3 T cell receptor beta chains came from one sample sequenced in a study of OX40 agonist ivuxolimab in advanced cancers. The repertoire was sequenced with immunoSEQ multiplex PCR; TCRdb's copy has only in-frame clones and lacks some. The data contain 74,000 or so clones, 80% to 90% of them seen just once; the ten biggest clones take up approximately 2%. Sequences were derived from CD4+ or CD8+ T cells sorted from blood, sampled in a trial of the OX40 agonist ivuxolimab. These receptors were taken from an adult with an advanced solid tumor such as melanoma, head and neck, liver or kidney cancer.

The chain couples TRBV11-3 to TRBJ2-1; no firm D call. V lost 3 bases, J lost 12 bases, and 15 bases lay in between. Per the germline V gene, CDR1 is SGHNT and CDR2 is YENEEA. The CDR3 extends over 13 amino acids. The CDR3 protein is CASSFDASRGQFF. The CDR3 DNA reads TGTGCCAGCAGCTTCGACGCCTCTCGAGGGCAGTTCTTC.

The V call is TRBV19, the J call TRBJ2-3, with 10 bases fitting TRBD2. Trimming cost V 6 bases and J 4 bases; bases outside gene matches: 10. There are 16 residues in the CDR3. The germline V gene has CDR1 LNHDA and CDR2 SQIVND (reference sequence). CDR3 sequence reads: CASRPRSGGAADTQYF. The CDR3 coding sequence is TGTGCCAGTAGACCGAGAAGCGGGGGGGCAGCAGATACGCAGTATTTT. Variable domain in full (rest from reference TRBV19 and TRBJ2-3): DGGITQSPKYLFRKEGQNVTLSCEQNLNHDAMYWYRQDPGQGLRLIYYSQIVNDFQKGDIAEGYSVSREKKESFPLTVTSAQKNPTAFYLCASRPRSGGAADTQYFGPGTRLTVL.

The genes are TRBV11-3 and TRBJ2-1; TRBD2 aligns across 10 bases. This CDR3 spans 15 amino acids. J lost 5 bases, V lost 1 base, and 2 bases had no gene match. Per germline, CDR1 SGHNT and CDR2 YENEEA. The CDR3 bases are TGTGCCAGCAGCTTAGGACTAGCGGGCAACAATGAGCAGTTCTTC. Its translation: CASSLGLAGNNEQFF.